The 12 T cell receptor beta chains given below trace back to one sample, sequenced in a study of blood T cell repertoires in COVID-19. The protocol was immunoSEQ multiplex PCR, while the TCRdb copy is restricted to in-frame clones and leaves out a portion. The sample holds under 75,000 clones, 75% to 90% seen once. The sample consisted of peripheral blood. These receptors originate from a man aged 45-60 years with acute or convalescent COVID-19.

This clone was seen once. The CDR3 loop is CASSLGRVSNQPQHF. The CDR3 nucleotides are TGTGCCAGCAGCTTAGGCAGGGTTAGCAATCAGCCCCAGCATTTT. The chain uses TRBV7-2 and TRBJ1-5, with D possibly being TRBD1 (5 bases). There are 15 residues in the CDR3. The V and J ends lost 1 base and 0 bases respectively, with 7 bases between them. CDR1 is SGHTA and CDR2 is FQGNSA in the germline V gene.

This clone showed up just once. The J gene is TRBJ1-2, the V gene TRBV10-3; TRBD1 aligns across 8 bases. The CDR3 has 13 residues. CDR1 and CDR2 (germline): ENHRY, SYGVKD. V shed 6 bases, J shed 4 bases, and the junction held 4 bases outside the gene matches. The CDR3 nucleotides read TGTGCCATCAGGACAGGGGAGGGCTATGGCTACACCTTC. Residues: CAIRTGEGYGYTF.

The CDR3 loop is CASSSGLAGGPSYNEQFF. In DNA, the CDR3 is TGCGCCAGCAGCTCCGGACTAGCGGGAGGGCCCTCCTACAATGAGCAGTTCTTC. The V and J genes are TRBV5-1 and TRBJ2-1; TRBD2 aligns across 15 bases. Germline-derived CDR1 and CDR2 are SGHRS and YFSETQ. The CDR3 is 18 amino acids. Losses at the gene ends were 3 bases for V and 0 bases for J; bases not matched to a gene: 4.

The chain has TRBV11-1 and TRBJ2-1; 10 nucleotides agree with TRBD2. Germline CDR1 and CDR2: SGHAT and FQDESV (reference sequence). The CDR3 is 16 amino acids. V dropped 0 bases and J dropped 5; count of bases not matched to a gene: 4. Here the CDR3 reads CASSLADSGRNNEQFF. CDR3 in DNA: TGTGCCAGCAGCTTAGCGGATAGCGGGAGGAACAATGAGCAGTTCTTC.

The chain uses TRBV11-3 and TRBJ2-1; 12 bases are shared with TRBD2. This CDR3 is 15 amino acids long. Germline V gene lookup returns CDR1 SGHNT and CDR2 YENEEA. The ends lost 4 bases at V and 8 bases at J; junction bases unmatched: 6. This CDR3 is CASSSSTSGSDEQFF. The CDR3 nucleotides are TGTGCCAGCAGCTCTTCGACTAGCGGGAGCGATGAGCAGTTCTTC. The full variable domain, rest sourced from reference TRBV11-3 and TRBJ2-1, is EAGVVQSPRYKIIEKKQPVAFWCNPISGHNTLYWYLQNLGQGPELLIRYENEEAVDDSQLPKDRFSAERLKGVDSTLKIQPAELGDSAVYLCASSSSTSGSDEQFFGPGTRLTVL.

V usage is TRBV10-1 and J usage is TRBJ1-2; D remains unclear. CDR3 length equals 14 residues. From germline, CDR1 is WNHNN and CDR2 SYGVQD (reference sequence). V lost 8 bases and J 1 base, leaving 14 bases between the germline ends. CDR3 loop: CASPVASFNYGYTF. As DNA, the CDR3 is TGCGCCAGCCCCGTAGCCAGCTTTAACTATGGCTACACCTTC.

This chain joins TRBV5-4 and TRBJ2-2, with D uncertain. CDR3 length equals 16 residues. The germline V and J ends were trimmed by 4 bases and 0 bases, with 13 bases remaining between them. Germline CDR1 reads SGHNT; CDR2 reads YYREEE (reference sequence). The CDR3 sequence is CASSKTGSANTGELFF. The CDR3 nucleotides read TGTGCCAGCAGCAAAACCGGGTCCGCGAACACCGGGGAGCTGTTTTTT.

A single count supports this clone. Other DNA sequences in this specimen translate into the identical CDR3. The chain employs TRBV5-1 and TRBJ2-7; a weak D match, TRBD2 (5 bases). In germline, CDR1 is SGHRS, CDR2 YFSETQ. CDR3 length: 12 amino acids. Trimming removed 0 bases from V and 4 bases from J, with 5 bases in between. CDR3 protein: CASSLGEYEQYF. As DNA, the CDR3 is TGCGCCAGCAGCTTGGGGGAGTACGAGCAGTACTTC.

The chain links TRBV6-2 or TRBV6-3 to TRBJ2-7, with a possible D match to TRBD1 (5 bases). CDR1 MNHEY and CDR2 SVGEGT come from the germline V gene. CDR3 size: 12 residues. Trimming shortened V by 6 bases and J by 6 bases, and 12 bases separated the two germline ends. This CDR3 is CASSGQGSEQYV. DNA for the CDR3: TGTGCCAGCAGCGGTCAGGGTTCCGAGCAGTACGTC.

J is TRBJ2-2 and V is TRBV27; possible D gene TRBD2, 5 bases. The ends were cut back, 8 bases at V and 4 bases at J, with 20 bases in the middle. This CDR3 has 16 amino acids. Germline V lookup: CDR1 MNHEY, CDR2 SMNVEV (reference sequence). The CDR3 coding sequence is TGTGCCAGCCGCCCCCGGGCTAGCTTGACCACCGGGGAGCTGTTTTTT. Translated: CASRPRASLTTGELFF.

This clone was found once. This sequence joins TRBV5-1 and TRBJ1-2; a possible D gene is TRBD1 (6 bases). Germline CDR1 and CDR2: SGHRS and YFSETQ. The V end lost 3 bases, the J end lost 8 bases, and 11 bases lay between the germline ends. This CDR3 is 12 amino acids long. CDR3 region: CASSWARGGYTF. CDR3 nucleotide sequence: TGCGCCAGCAGCTGGGCCAGGGGAGGCTACACCTTC.

This clone was counted only a few times. This chain links TRBV27 with TRBJ1-1; no reliable D call. The V end was cut by 6 bases, the J end by 7 bases, with 9 bases between. From germline, CDR1 is MNHEY and CDR2 SMNVEV (reference sequence). This CDR3 spans 11 amino acids. The CDR3 loop is CASSSRGEAFF. The CDR3 nucleotides read TGTGCCAGCAGCTCACGGGGTGAAGCTTTCTTT.